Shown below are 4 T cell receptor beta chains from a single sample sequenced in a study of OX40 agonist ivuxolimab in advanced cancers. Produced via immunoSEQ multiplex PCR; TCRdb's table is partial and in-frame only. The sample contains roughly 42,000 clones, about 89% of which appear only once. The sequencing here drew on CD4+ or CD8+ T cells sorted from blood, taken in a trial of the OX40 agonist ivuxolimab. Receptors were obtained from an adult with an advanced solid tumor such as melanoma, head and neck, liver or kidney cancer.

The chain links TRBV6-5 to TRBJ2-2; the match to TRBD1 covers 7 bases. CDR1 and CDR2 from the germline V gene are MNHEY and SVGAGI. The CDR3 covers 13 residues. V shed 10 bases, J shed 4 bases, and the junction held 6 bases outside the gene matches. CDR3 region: CATNRGVTGELFF. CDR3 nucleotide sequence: TGTGCCACCAACAGGGGAGTCACCGGGGAGCTGTTTTTT.

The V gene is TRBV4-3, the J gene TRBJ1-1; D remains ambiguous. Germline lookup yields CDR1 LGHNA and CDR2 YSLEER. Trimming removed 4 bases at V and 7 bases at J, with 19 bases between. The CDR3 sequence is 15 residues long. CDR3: CASSPIVGRPGEAFF. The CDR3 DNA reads TGCGCCAGCAGCCCCATAGTCGGTAGACCTGGTGAAGCTTTCTTT.

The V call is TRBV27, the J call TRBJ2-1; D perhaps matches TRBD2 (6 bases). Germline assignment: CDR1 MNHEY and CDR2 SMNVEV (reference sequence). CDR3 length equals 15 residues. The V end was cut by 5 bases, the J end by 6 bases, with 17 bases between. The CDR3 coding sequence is TGTGCCAGCAGTCCCGGAGTGGGAGGAGTCAATGAGCAGTTCTTC. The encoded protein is CASSPGVGGVNEQFF.

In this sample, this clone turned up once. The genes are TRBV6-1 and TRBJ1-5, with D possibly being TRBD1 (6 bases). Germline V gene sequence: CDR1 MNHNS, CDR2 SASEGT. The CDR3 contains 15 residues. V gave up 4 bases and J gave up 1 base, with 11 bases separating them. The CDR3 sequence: CASSGWGQSNQPQHF. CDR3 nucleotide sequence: TGTGCCAGCAGTGGTTGGGGGCAAAGCAATCAGCCCCAGCATTTT.